Below are 22 T cell receptor beta chains sequenced from a single sample in a study of metastatic and nonmetastatic thyroid tumors. TCRdb re-called the PCR reads via MiXCR. The table records 30,000 to 40,000 clones, approximately 40% of them present only once. Among the patients, none had received any treatment before thyroid surgery. Sequenced material: tumor tissue. These receptors all come from a female donor with papillary thyroid cancer or a benign thyroid nodule (not recorded which). Some clones in this sample may be carry-over from other donors' samples.

This sequence joins TRBV30 and TRBJ1-1; D is unclear. The length of the CDR3 is 13 residues. Trimming cost V 6 bases and J 3 bases, with 14 bases left between them. Germline V lookup: CDR1 GTSNPN, CDR2 SVGIG (reference sequence). The CDR3 region has the DNA TGTGCCTGCTCCGGCGGGGAGGACACTGAAGCTTTCTTT. It is translated as CACSGGEDTEAFF.

This chain uses TRBV11-2 with TRBJ2-7; the D gene is possibly TRBD1 (5 bases). CDR1 is SGHAT, CDR2 FQNNGV, per germline. The V gene lost 2 bases and the J gene lost 3 bases, with 11 bases spanning the gap. The CDR3 covers 14 residues. CDR3 loop: CASSLWGGHYEQYF. The DNA of the CDR3 is TGTGCCAGCAGCTTATGGGGCGGTCACTACGAGCAGTACTTC.

For this clone: The junction does not match germline at one end; this may be a read error. The chain is built from TRBV20-1 and TRBJ2-7; TRBD2 matches at 11 bases. Germline assignment: CDR1 DFQATT and CDR2 SNEGSKA (reference sequence). There are 15 residues in the CDR3. The CDR3 DNA follows: TGCAGTGCTAGAGATCCGACTAGCGGGATTCCCGAGCAGCACTTC. Translation: CSARDPTSGIPEQHF.

At least ten counts were recorded for this clone. The chain is built from TRBV27 and TRBJ1-5; D uncertain. Trimming removed 3 bases at V and 3 bases at J, with 12 bases between. This CDR3 spans 15 amino acids. Germline-derived CDR1 and CDR2 are MNHEY and SMNVEV (reference sequence). CDR3 region: CASSLIRGDNQPQHF. The CDR3 coding sequence is TGTGCCAGCAGTTTGATCCGGGGTGACAATCAGCCCCAGCATTTT.

This clone has a count of ten or more. This chain uses TRBV24-1 with TRBJ2-2; TRBD2 agrees at 11 bases. The CDR3 loop spans 16 amino acids. After removal of 4 bases from V and 3 bases from J, the junction contained 3 bases not matched to a gene. CDR1 and CDR2 (germline): KGHDR, SFDVKD. The CDR3 loop reads CATSDLAGGDTGELFF. The CDR3 region has the DNA TGTGCCACCAGTGACCTAGCGGGAGGTGACACCGGGGAGCTGTTTTTT.

This clone was seen more than once but under ten times. The chain carries TRBV27 and TRBJ2-7; a possible D gene is TRBD2 (6 bases). The CDR3 is 15 residues long. Trimming took 7 bases from V and 5 from J, leaving 21 bases between them. CDR1 and CDR2 (germline): MNHEY, SMNVEV (reference sequence). CDR3 loop: CASTSLRRVGHEQYF. The CDR3 coding sequence is TGTGCCAGCACTTCTCTTCGGAGGGTTGGCCACGAGCAGTACTTC.

This clone occurred many times. The genes are TRBV20-1 and TRBJ2-3, with TRBD2 identical over 8 bases. CDR3 length: 19 residues. Germline V gene sequence: CDR1 DFQATT, CDR2 SNEGSKA (reference sequence). V lost 0 bases, J lost 0 bases, and 14 bases stayed unmatched. In DNA form, the CDR3 reads TGCAGTGCTAGAGACTCCGGACTAGCTTTAACTATTAGCACAGATACGCAGTATTTT. Its translation: CSARDSGLALTISTDTQYF.

This clone has only a few counts. The chain uses TRBV15 and TRBJ1-1; 7 nucleotides line up with TRBD1. V gave up 5 bases and J gave up 6 bases; unmatched junction bases: 18. In germline, CDR1 is LNHNV, CDR2 YYDKDF (reference sequence). The CDR3 has 17 amino acids. This CDR3 is CATSGQDGLRLVAEAFF. Here the CDR3 DNA reads TGTGCCACCAGCGGACAGGACGGTCTGAGATTAGTCGCTGAAGCTTTCTTT.

This clone was recorded a few times. The chain combines TRBV28 with TRBJ2-1; the D gene is possibly TRBD2 (6 bases). Looked up from germline, CDR1 is MDHEN and CDR2 is SYDVKM. This CDR3 is built from 17 residues. Trimming took 4 bases from V and 10 from J, leaving 26 bases between them. CDR3 protein: CASSSLDPGLPAEEQFF. CDR3 DNA: TGTGCCAGCAGTTCTCTGGATCCGGGACTGCCGGCGGAAGAGCAGTTCTTC.

The sample holds a few counts of this clone. The chain uses TRBV28 and TRBJ1-4; no reliable D call. Germline CDR1 reads MDHEN; CDR2 reads SYDVKM. The CDR3 totals 15 residues. Deletions cut 3 bases from V and 0 bases from J, with 8 bases between. This CDR3 is CASSLGDSTNEKLFF. The CDR3 nucleotides read TGTGCCAGCAGTTTGGGAGACTCAACTAATGAAAAACTGTTTTTT.

This clone was seen only a few times. The chain carries TRBV6-5 and TRBJ2-2; D is undetermined. The CDR3 extends over 15 amino acids. CDR1 is MNHEY, CDR2 SVGAGI, per germline. V was shortened by 2 bases and J by 6 bases, with 13 bases between the two germline ends. The CDR3 here is CASSYELVRAGELFF. In DNA form, the CDR3 reads TGTGCCAGCAGTTACGAGTTAGTTAGGGCCGGGGAGCTGTTTTTT.

The chain uses TRBV3-1 and TRBJ2-7, with 10 bases fitting TRBD1. Unmatched junction bases numbered 2, after V lost 4 bases and J lost 2 bases. In germline, CDR1 is LGHDT, CDR2 YNNKEL (reference sequence). The CDR3 contains 14 residues. CDR3 in amino acids: CASSPGTGAYEQYF. The CDR3 region has the DNA TGTGCCAGCAGCCCCGGGACAGGGGCCTACGAGCAGTACTTC.

This clone came up a few times. J is TRBJ1-1 and V is TRBV28, with D uncertain. V lost 6 bases, J lost 3 bases, and 14 bases lay in between. Germline V gives CDR1 MDHEN, CDR2 SYDVKM. The length of the CDR3 is 14 residues. CDR3 amino acids: CASRTSTGYTEAFF. The DNA for the CDR3 is TGTGCCAGCAGGACGTCGACGGGGTACACTGAAGCTTTCTTT.

CDR3 sequence reads: CASSPSLQVSEQYF. The CDR3, as DNA: TGTGCCAGCAGCCCGAGTCTACAGGTCTCCGAGCAGTACTTC. J is TRBJ2-7 and V is TRBV7-2, with D possibly TRBD1 on 5 matching bases. Deletions cut 5 bases from V and 6 bases from J, with 17 bases between. The CDR3 consists of 14 residues. Germline V gene data show CDR1 as SGHTA and CDR2 as FQGNSA.

This clone was found a few times. The chain recombines TRBV6-2 or TRBV6-3 with TRBJ2-2; D is possibly TRBD2 (5 bases). Trimming cost V 8 bases and J 6 bases, with 7 bases left between them. Germline CDR1 MNHEY, CDR2 SVGEGT. This CDR3 contains 11 residues. The CDR3 loop is CASRRAGELFF. The CDR3 bases are TGTGCCAGCCGGCGGGCCGGGGAGCTGTTTTTT.

This clone was counted only a few times. The J gene is TRBJ1-6, the V gene TRBV27; D uncertain. CDR1 is MNHEY and CDR2 is SMNVEV in the germline V gene (reference sequence). V lost 7 bases and J 7 bases, leaving 11 bases between the germline ends. The CDR3 has 13 amino acids. The CDR3, as DNA: TGTGCCAGCACCCTCCGATGGAATTCACCCCTCCACTTT. This encodes CASTLRWNSPLHF.

This chain links TRBV3-1 with TRBJ1-2; TRBD1 aligns across 7 bases. Trimming removed 5 bases from V and 7 bases from J; junction bases left unmatched: 13. CDR1 is LGHDT and CDR2 is YNNKEL in the germline V gene (reference sequence). This CDR3 is 15 amino acids long. The CDR3 is CASSYQTGFAVGYTF. CDR3 bases: TGTGCCAGCAGCTACCAGACAGGGTTCGCGGTTGGCTACACCTTC.

The chain is built from TRBV6-1 and TRBJ2-2; 9 bases map to TRBD1. The CDR3 is made up of 15 amino acids. Looked up from germline, CDR1 is MNHNS and CDR2 is SASEGT. V lost 5 bases to trimming and J lost 6 bases; unmatched junction nucleotides: 7. The CDR3 spells CASSRGWDRAGELFF. As DNA, the CDR3 is TGTGCCAGCAGTCGCGGTTGGGACAGGGCCGGGGAGCTGTTTTTT.

This chain connects TRBV5-1 to TRBJ1-2; D perhaps matches TRBD1 (6 bases). V lost 1 base to trimming and J lost 7 bases, with 14 bases between them. CDR1 and CDR2 (germline): SGHRS, YFSETQ. This CDR3 has 14 amino acids. The CDR3 region has the DNA TGCGCCAGCAGCTTGAGAGGGGGAGGACGTGGCTACACCTTC. Protein sequence: CASSLRGGGRGYTF.

This chain links TRBV6-1 with TRBJ2-2; maybe TRBD1 (5 bases). Trimming took 6 bases from V and 4 from J, leaving 12 bases between them. Germline lookup yields CDR1 MNHNS and CDR2 SASEGT. This CDR3 is 14 amino acids long. This CDR3 reads CASRGPGSTGELFF. Written as DNA, the CDR3 is TGTGCCAGCAGGGGTCCAGGGTCCACCGGGGAGCTGTTTTTT.

CDR3 amino acids: CASSESGYEQYF. DNA for the CDR3: TGCGCCAGCAGTGAGTCCGGTTACGAGCAGTACTTC. The V gene is TRBV10-1, the J gene TRBJ2-7, with no clear D. Trimming cost V 0 bases and J 4 bases, with 4 bases left between them. The CDR3 totals 12 residues. The germline V gene encodes CDR1 WNHNN and CDR2 SYGVQD (reference sequence).

The chain recombines TRBV5-1 with TRBJ2-1, with 7 bases lining up with TRBD2. Trimming removed 7 bases from V and 0 bases from J; junction bases left unmatched: 13. Germline values: CDR1 SGHRS, CDR2 YFSETQ. The CDR3 totals 17 residues. CDR3 sequence: CASGDGVAGFSYNEQFF. Written as DNA, the CDR3 is TGCGCCAGCGGGGATGGAGTAGCGGGTTTCTCCTACAATGAGCAGTTCTTC.